The present T cell receptor beta chain was sequenced within a study of glioma-infiltrating T cells. Many counts were recorded for this clonotype. The antigen remains undetermined. The CDR3 loop spans 15 amino acids. V gave up 5 bases and J gave up 1 base; unmatched junction bases: 4. Germline V gene lookup returns CDR1 KGHDR and CDR2 SFDVKD. Study results and caveats: Tissue and blood shared very few CDR3 sequences.

Amplification of TCR alpha and beta CDR3 regions from RNA used iRepertoire nested multiplex PCR. TCRdb redid the calling of the multiplex PCR reads with MiXCR, one entry per CDR3 protein. There are 4,500 to 7,500 distinct CDR3 sequences in the sample; roughly 27% occur only once, and 13% lies in the top ten. Sequencing input: glioma tissue, nonneoplastic brain tissue, or PBMCs (not recorded which). This receptor was identified in a human donor with low-grade glioma or glioblastoma, undergoing nonglioma brain surgery, or in good health (not recorded which). The chain combines TRBV24-1 with TRBJ2-3, with TRBD2 identical over 8 bases. The CDR3 nucleotides are TGTGCCACCAGTGTGGCGGGAGGCCGCACAGATACGCAGTATTTT. It yields the protein CATSVAGGRTDTQYF.